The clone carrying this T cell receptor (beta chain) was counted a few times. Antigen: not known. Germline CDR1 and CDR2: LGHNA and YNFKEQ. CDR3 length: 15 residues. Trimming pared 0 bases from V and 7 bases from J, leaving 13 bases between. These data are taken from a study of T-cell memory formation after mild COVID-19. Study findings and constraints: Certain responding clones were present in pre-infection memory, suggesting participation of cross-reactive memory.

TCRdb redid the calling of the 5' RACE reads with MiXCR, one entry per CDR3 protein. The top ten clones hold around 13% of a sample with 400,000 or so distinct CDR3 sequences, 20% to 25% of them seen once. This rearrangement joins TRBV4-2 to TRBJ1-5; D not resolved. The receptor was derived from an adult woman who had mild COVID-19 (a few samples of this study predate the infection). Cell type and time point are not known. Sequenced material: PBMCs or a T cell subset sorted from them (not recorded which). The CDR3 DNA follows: TGTGCCAGCAGCCAAGAACGTATGGGGTTGCAGCCCCAGCATTTT. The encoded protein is CASSQERMGLQPQHF.